This entry lists 11 T cell receptor beta chains sequenced from one sample in a study of PD-1 blockade in classical Hodgkin lymphoma. Repertoires were generated with immunoSEQ multiplex PCR, while TCRdb's copy carries only in-frame clones and drops some. Among 30,000 to 35,000 clones, around 90% were seen once, and the ten largest hold around 0.21%. Autologous stem cell transplantation was followed by relapse in every patient, and brentuximab vedotin exposure varied. Magnetic negative selection was used to purify CD4+ T cells from thawed PBMCs. This specimen consisted of CD4+ T cells from blood, obtained at baseline. The source is a human donor with classical Hodgkin lymphoma.

The rearrangement uses TRBV15 and TRBJ2-5; a weak D match, TRBD2 (7 bases). CDR3 length equals 16 residues. Germline values: CDR1 LNHNV, CDR2 YYDKDF (reference sequence). Trimming shortened V by 6 bases and J by 4 bases, and 21 bases separated the two germline ends. CDR3 sequence: CATRRGGANLRETQYF. CDR3 nucleotide sequence: TGTGCCACCAGAAGGGGGGGGGCGAATCTCCGAGAGACCCAGTACTTC.

The rearrangement joins TRBV7-9 to TRBJ1-5; 7 bases line up with TRBD1. Unmatched junction bases numbered 4, after V lost 1 base and J lost 4 bases. The CDR3 length is 15 residues. The germline V gene encodes CDR1 SEHNR and CDR2 FQNEAQ (reference sequence). CDR3 bases: TGTGCCAGCAGCTTAGTAGGGGGCCTAAATCAGCCCCAGCATTTT. Amino acid sequence: CASSLVGGLNQPQHF.

This clone has more than one count but fewer than ten. V gene TRBV7-6 combines with J gene TRBJ2-7, with 11 bases lining up with TRBD1. The trim removed 5 bases at V and 3 bases at J, leaving 3 bases unmatched. Germline CDR1 and CDR2: SGHVS and FNYEAQ. CDR3 length equals 14 residues. In nucleotides, the CDR3 is TGTGCCAGCAGCGGGGACAGGGGGGACTACGAGCAGTACTTC. It is translated as CASSGDRGDYEQYF.

This chain uses TRBV6-5 with TRBJ2-3; TRBD2 matches at 7 bases. This CDR3 comprises 14 residues. Germline V gene lookup returns CDR1 MNHEY and CDR2 SVGAGI. With 10 bases clipped from V and 5 bases from J, the junction kept 12 bases outside the gene matches. In DNA form, the CDR3 reads TGTGCCACCGGACGGGGACTACGGGGAGATACGCAGTATTTT. Protein sequence: CATGRGLRGDTQYF.

The rearrangement joins TRBV21-1 to TRBJ1-1; TRBD1 was called by the table and not checked on the DNA. TRBV21-1 is tagged as a pseudogene. The CDR3 covers 17 residues. The CDR3 bases are TGTGCCAGCAGCCCTCGAGGGCTGGGCAGGGGCGGCACTGAAGCTTTCTTT. This encodes CASSPRGLGRGGTEAFF.

J is TRBJ1-5 and V is TRBV6-1, with D unclear. Trimming took 1 base from V and 8 from J, leaving 9 bases between them. There are 13 residues in the CDR3. Germline V CDR1 and CDR2: MNHNS, SASEGT. The CDR3 coding sequence is TGTGCCAGCAGTGAAGGGTTTGGGGAGCCCCAGCATTTT. It codes for CASSEGFGEPQHF.

The chain joins TRBV5-1 to TRBJ2-5; D might be TRBD1 (6 bases). The CDR3 covers 18 residues. Per the germline V gene, CDR1 is SGHRS and CDR2 is YFSETQ. V was trimmed by 0 bases and J by 0 bases, leaving 18 bases between them. The CDR3 nucleotides are TGCGCCAGCAGCTTGGGCCGCCGGGACATGTTAAACCAAGAGACCCAGTACTTC. Translation gives CASSLGRRDMLNQETQYF.

The chain uses TRBV28 and TRBJ1-2; no definite D call. V shed 1 base and J shed 7 bases, with 13 bases lying between them. This CDR3 is built from 14 residues. Germline assignment: CDR1 MDHEN and CDR2 SYDVKM. In DNA, the CDR3 is TGTGCCAGCAGTTTATCTGACGCCTGGGGTGGCTACACCTTC. It codes for CASSLSDAWGGYTF.

V usage is TRBV5-1 and J usage is TRBJ2-3; D is possibly TRBD2 (7 bases). Germline V gene data show CDR1 as SGHRS and CDR2 as YFSETQ. Trimming stripped 0 bases from V and 1 base from J, with 12 bases between. The CDR3 has 16 amino acids. The CDR3 reads CASSLERGGRTDTQYF. CDR3 bases: TGCGCCAGCAGCTTGGAAAGGGGGGGCCGCACAGATACGCAGTATTTT.

The chain joins TRBV19 to TRBJ1-2, with a weak D call TRBD1 (6 bases). The CDR3 consists of 15 residues. CDR1 is LNHDA and CDR2 is SQIVND in the germline V gene (reference sequence). V shed 3 bases and J shed 2 bases, with 13 bases lying between them. DNA for the CDR3: TGTGCCAGTAGTATGGGGAGACAGGTCAACTATGGCTACACCTTC. Protein sequence: CASSMGRQVNYGYTF.

The chain couples TRBV30 to TRBJ2-2; D gene uncertain. The germline V and J ends were trimmed by 4 bases and 3 bases, with 12 bases remaining between them. CDR3 size: 14 residues. Germline CDR1 is GTSNPN and CDR2 is SVGIG (reference sequence). In DNA, the CDR3 is TGTGCCTGGAATAAGGCTAGAGACACCGGGGAGCTGTTTTTT. As protein: CAWNKARDTGELFF.